This T cell receptor beta chain is from a study of spatial heterogeneity in lung cancer. Study observations and caveats: At tumor resection, ubiquitous expanded TCRs were detected in blood more often than later.

Time point reported: blood at routine non-recurrence follow-up after resection. This clonotype was recorded many times. As yet, its antigen is unknown. TCRdb re-derived calls from the 5' RACE reads in MiXCR, one entry per CDR3 protein. The sample lists about 29,000 distinct CDR3 sequences; over 9.5% were seen once. The sequence derives from a female donor with early-stage non-small cell lung cancer. The material was PBMCs, obtained at follow-up.

This CDR3 is CATSDGRNNSPLHF. For the CDR3, the DNA is TGTGCCACCAGTGATGGGCGGAATAATTCACCCCTCCACTTT. The chain recombines TRBV24-1 with TRBJ1-6; no definite D call. The CDR3 runs 14 residues. Germline V gene data show CDR1 as KGHDR and CDR2 as SFDVKD. Trimming cost V 3 bases and J 5 bases, with 7 bases left between them.